The T cell receptor beta chain under discussion was sequenced for a study of cytomegalovirus exposure and HLA in healthy donors. The V gene end was trimmed by 6 bases and the J gene end by 8 bases; junction bases not matched to a gene: 10. The CDR3 is 14 amino acids. CDR1 and CDR2 from the germline V gene are LNHDA and SQIVND (reference sequence). Primers for the PCR totalled 60 Vbeta and 13 Jbeta. Clones were sequenced by immunoSEQ multiplex PCR, and TCRdb holds only the in-frame ones, with some missing. The sample yields about 110,000 clones, 65% to 80% seen once. The chain employs TRBV19 and TRBJ2-1, with 7 bases matching TRBD1. The sample was PBMCs. The source is a man aged 55 to 70 in good health and CMV-seronegative. The CDR3 loop reads CASRPGQKGDEQFF. In nucleotides, the CDR3 is TGTGCCAGTAGACCGGGACAGAAAGGCGATGAGCAGTTCTTC.